The 10 T cell receptor beta chains below all came from one sample that was sequenced in a study of human T cells and chemical hapten exposure. Via MiXCR, TCRdb re-called the RACE reads, giving one row per CDR3 protein. The sample has approximately 30,000 distinct CDR3 sequences, about 5% seen once; the top ten hold 5.6%. As to time point: patch test 3, about 24 weeks after DPC sensitization. The treatment was: therapeutic diphenylcyclopropenone sensitization with weekly scalp DPC. The sequencing here drew on whole blood, taken in connection with sensitization to the hapten diphenylcyclopropenone (DPC). The receptors were sampled from a man aged 25-45 years with alopecia areata. Some clones in this sample may be carry-over from other donors' samples.

Many counts were recorded for this clonotype. The genes are TRBV2 and TRBJ1-4; 8 bases align to TRBD1. The V gene end was trimmed by 7 bases and the J gene end by 8 bases; junction bases not matched to a gene: 12. Germline loops: CDR1 SNHLY, CDR2 FYNNEI. This CDR3 region has 15 residues. The CDR3 DNA reads TGTGCCAGCACCAGAGTAGGGGCAGGGGGCGAAAAACTGTTTTTT. This translates into CASTRVGAGGEKLFF.

This clonotype has a count of ten or more. The J gene is TRBJ2-7, the V gene TRBV2; weak D call: TRBD2 (5 bases). The length of the CDR3 is 14 residues. V lost 7 bases, J lost 0 bases, and 13 bases lay in between. Germline V gene data show CDR1 as SNHLY and CDR2 as FYNNEI. As DNA, the CDR3 is TGTGCCAGCACCCGGACGGGGAGCTCCTACGAGCAGTACTTC. Residues: CASTRTGSSYEQYF.

This clonotype occurred a few times. This chain uses TRBV7-2 with TRBJ2-5, with TRBD2 as a possible D gene (8 bases). The V gene's germline CDR1 is SGHTA and CDR2 FQGNSA. Trimming took off 1 base at V and 4 bases at J, with 19 bases between the two ends. The CDR3 has 17 residues. CDR3 sequence reads: CASSLVKGASGRETQYF. The CDR3 nucleotides read TGTGCCAGCAGCTTAGTCAAGGGGGCTAGCGGGCGAGAGACCCAGTACTTC.

At least ten counts were recorded for this clonotype. This rearrangement joins TRBV12-3 or TRBV12-4 to TRBJ1-5; tentatively, D is TRBD1 (5 bases). The CDR3 has 15 residues. V lost 3 bases to trimming and J lost 3 bases, with 12 bases between them. The CDR3 nucleotides read TGTGCCAGCAGTTTTTATAGACAGAACAATCAGCCCCAGCATTTT. Translation gives CASSFYRQNNQPQHF.

This clonotype was found many times. V is TRBV20-1 and J is TRBJ1-5; possible D gene TRBD1, 5 bases. Germline V gene data show CDR1 as DFQATT and CDR2 as SNEGSKA (reference sequence). Trimming took off 2 bases at V and 1 base at J, with 6 bases between the two ends. CDR3 length: 13 residues. This CDR3 reads CSARRDSNQPQHF. The DNA of the CDR3 is TGCAGTGCTAGAAGGGACAGCAATCAGCCCCAGCATTTT.

This sequence joins TRBV28 and TRBJ1-2, with D uncertain. Deletions cut 3 bases from V and 1 base from J, with 6 bases between. The germline CDR1 and CDR2 sequences are MDHEN and SYDVKM. This CDR3 comprises 13 residues. Here the CDR3 reads CASSFSDNYGYTF. CDR3 coding DNA: TGTGCCAGCAGTTTCTCAGATAACTATGGCTACACCTTC.

This clonotype was seen at least ten times. The chain carries TRBV15 and TRBJ1-2; tentatively, D is TRBD1 (5 bases). V lost 6 bases, J lost 5 bases, and 16 bases lay in between. The CDR3 extends over 14 amino acids. The V gene's germline CDR1 is LNHNV and CDR2 YYDKDF (reference sequence). CDR3 sequence (DNA): TGTGCCACCAGTTTGGACAAGCACTTTTATGGCTACACCTTC. It specifies CATSLDKHFYGYTF.

This rearrangement joins TRBV27 to TRBJ2-7; 7 bases fit TRBD1. The germline V gene has CDR1 MNHEY and CDR2 SMNVEV (reference sequence). V shed 8 bases, J shed 1 base, and the junction held 8 bases outside the gene matches. There are 14 residues in the CDR3. This CDR3 reads CASADRVVSYEQYF. The CDR3 DNA reads TGTGCCAGCGCCGACAGGGTTGTGTCCTACGAGCAGTACTTC.

This clonotype was observed at least ten times. The chain recombines TRBV29-1 with TRBJ2-3, with a weak D call TRBD1 (6 bases). Germline V gene lookup returns CDR1 SQVTM and CDR2 ANQGSEA. The ends were cut back, 7 bases at V and 5 bases at J, with 13 bases in the middle. This CDR3 comprises 12 residues. CDR3 protein: CSGSAGVDTQYF. CDR3 in DNA: TGCAGCGGTTCCGCAGGGGTAGATACGCAGTATTTT.

This clonotype appeared many times. The chain is built from TRBV4-3 and TRBJ1-2; tentatively, D is TRBD1 (5 bases). The germline gives CDR1 LGHNA, CDR2 YSLEER. There are 17 residues in the CDR3. The ends were cut back, 1 base at V and 0 bases at J, with 15 bases in the middle. CDR3 sequence (DNA): TGCGCCAGCAGCCAAGGTTCTGGGGGAAAACCTAACTATGGCTACACCTTC. Translation gives CASSQGSGGKPNYGYTF.